The 13 T cell receptor beta chains presented below share a single source sample, sequenced in a study of lymphopenia after photon versus proton radiotherapy (dated by TCRdb to the late 2010s). Libraries were made using the immunoSEQ multiplex PCR assay. This is the immuneACCESS table as TCRdb keeps it, with only in-frame sequences that have V and J called. A part of the clones is gone; compared with another copy, unresolved V genes explain less than half, and the rest is unexplained. This sample comprises some 16,000 clones, around 84% of them detected only once. The biggest ten clones account for around a fifth of the sample. The specimen comprised peripheral blood, sampled from a patient treated with proton-based radiotherapy. The receptors were gathered from a man in his 70s with pancreatic cancer.

The chain has TRBV7-9 and TRBJ2-7; 9 positions agree with TRBD1. Looked up from germline, CDR1 is SEHNR and CDR2 is FQNEAQ (reference sequence). The CDR3 covers 15 residues. Trimming at V came to 4 bases and at J to 3 bases, leaving 7 bases not matched to a gene. The CDR3 bases are TGTGCCAGCAGCTCGGGACAGGGAAGTAACTACGAGCAGTACTTC. This encodes CASSSGQGSNYEQYF.

The V and J genes are TRBV9 and TRBJ2-1; no firm D call. Germline CDR1 is SGDLS and CDR2 is YYNGEE. Trimming pared 4 bases from V and 6 bases from J, leaving 14 bases between. The CDR3 is 14 amino acids. CDR3 in amino acids: CASSFQPLANEQFF. The CDR3, as DNA: TGTGCCAGCAGCTTCCAACCCCTCGCCAATGAGCAGTTCTTC.

The V and J genes are TRBV5-1 and TRBJ2-1; D gene ambiguous. V lost 4 bases to trimming and J lost 3 bases, with 8 bases between them. This CDR3 comprises 13 residues. Per the germline V gene, CDR1 is SGHRS and CDR2 is YFSETQ. CDR3: CASSQPGYNEQFF. CDR3 nucleotide sequence: TGCGCCAGCAGCCAACCAGGCTACAATGAGCAGTTCTTC.

The gene calls are TRBV6-5 and TRBJ2-7, with TRBD1 matching 9 bases. Germline V gene data show CDR1 as MNHEY and CDR2 as SVGAGI. The CDR3 runs to 14 residues. Trimming removed 4 bases from V and 4 bases from J; junction bases left unmatched: 5. The CDR3 DNA sequence: TGTGCCAGCAGTTCGGACAGGGGTCGGTACGAGCAGTACTTC. Translated, it gives CASSSDRGRYEQYF.

The CDR3 protein is CASSRGGNNYGYTF. The DNA of the CDR3 is TGTGCCAGCAGCCGGGGCGGGAATAACTATGGCTACACCTTC. The chain combines TRBV6-4 with TRBJ1-2; D perhaps matches TRBD1 (5 bases). The CDR3 spans 14 residues. Per germline, CDR1 MRHNA and CDR2 SNTAGT. Trimming cost V 6 bases and J 1 base, with 12 bases left between them.

The rearrangement links TRBV6-5 to TRBJ2-3, with D perhaps matching TRBD2 (6 bases). Per the germline V gene, CDR1 is MNHEY and CDR2 is SVGAGI. The CDR3 runs 15 residues. V shed 0 bases and J shed 0 bases, with 7 bases lying between them. The CDR3 here is CASSYSSGSTDTQYF. In DNA, the CDR3 is TGTGCCAGCAGTTACTCGAGCGGGAGCACAGATACGCAGTATTTT.

The chain uses TRBV18 and TRBJ1-1, with TRBD1 as a possible D gene (5 bases). The ends were cut back, 3 bases at V and 8 bases at J, with 19 bases in the middle. There are 15 residues in the CDR3. Germline-derived CDR1 and CDR2 are KGHSH and LQKENI. Written as DNA, the CDR3 is TGTGCCAGCTCACCGACAGTCCAAGGTTTAGCAGAAGCTTTCTTT. Its translation is CASSPTVQGLAEAFF.

The V gene is TRBV11-1, the J gene TRBJ2-7, with 11 bases matching TRBD1. The junction had 4 bases not matched to a gene; V was cut back by 3 bases and J by 6 bases. This CDR3 region has 14 residues. The germline V gene has CDR1 SGHAT and CDR2 FQDESV (reference sequence). CDR3 DNA sequence: TGTGCCAGCAGCTTGGACAGGGGGCTGGGCGAGCAGTACTTC. Its translation: CASSLDRGLGEQYF.

This clone was recorded a few times. This chain connects TRBV11-2 to TRBJ2-7; D call uncertain. CDR1 is SGHAT, CDR2 FQNNGV, per germline. The CDR3 loop spans 11 amino acids. V dropped 5 bases and J dropped 3 bases, with 5 bases sitting between them. CDR3 loop: CASSTSYEQYF. The CDR3 DNA reads TGTGCCAGCAGCACCAGCTACGAGCAGTACTTC.

The sample holds a few counts of this clone. V gene TRBV7-2 combines with J gene TRBJ2-6; no firm D call. V was clipped by 8 bases and J by 0 bases, with 2 bases between them. Germline V gene lookup returns CDR1 SGHTA and CDR2 FQGNSA. This CDR3 spans 12 amino acids. The CDR3: CASDSGANVLTF. DNA for the CDR3: TGTGCCAGCGACTCTGGGGCCAACGTCCTGACTTTC. The variable domain in full, with the rest retrieved from reference TRBV7-2 and TRBJ2-6, is GAGVSQSPSNKVTEKGKDVELRCDPISGHTALYWYRQSLGQGLEFLIYFQGNSAPDKSGLPSDRFSAERTGGSVSTLTIQRTQQEDSAVYLCASDSGANVLTFGAGSRLTVL.

The V and J genes are TRBV6-5 and TRBJ2-5; D is unclear. The CDR3 has 14 amino acids. Trimming removed 0 bases at V and 3 bases at J, with 8 bases between. Germline CDR1 and CDR2: MNHEY and SVGAGI. This CDR3 reads CASSYSAIEETQYF. CDR3 coding DNA: TGTGCCAGCAGTTACTCGGCGATAGAAGAGACCCAGTACTTC.

This clone was picked up one time. V is TRBV11-2 and J is TRBJ1-4; 9 bases are shared with TRBD1. The CDR3 covers 14 residues. Germline-derived CDR1 and CDR2 are SGHAT and FQNNGV. Trimming removed 5 bases from V and 7 bases from J; junction bases left unmatched: 5. The CDR3 loop reads CASSGGTGSEKLFF. CDR3 in DNA: TGTGCCAGCAGCGGCGGGACAGGGAGTGAAAAACTGTTTTTT.

To note about this clone: The junction does not match germline at one end; this may be a read error. The chain recombines TRBV11-2 with TRBJ1-1; no clear D. The CDR3 contains 14 residues. CDR1 and CDR2 (germline): SGHAT, FQNNGV. CDR3 residues: CASSLALGNTEAFF. The CDR3 DNA reads as TGTGCCAGCAGTTTAGCCCTCGGAAACACTGAAGCTTTCTTT.